The rows below give T cell receptor beta chains drawn from one sample of a study of blood T cell repertoires in COVID-19. Generated by immunoSEQ multiplex PCR, the TCRdb table keeps only in-frame clones and is missing some. The sample yields about 130,000 clones, 90% seen once. Sequences were obtained from peripheral blood. The receptor source for this set is a man between 60 and 70 years old with COVID-19, enrolled during active disease. CDR3s include the opening cysteine and the closing phenylalanine or tryptophan. The order of the fields is D gene, J gene, clone size, V gene, CDR3 protein, CDR3 DNA. D genes are given only for firm matches. Not all rows give a size; the values are once, few, many and, for expanded clones, a class.

TRBD2	TRBJ2-7	NA	TRBV6-1	CASSEATSVSSYEQYF	TGTGCCAGCAGTGAAGCGACTAGCGTGAGCTCCTACGAGCAGTACTTC
TRBD2	TRBJ2-1	NA	TRBV7-6	CASSLRSSGSFDEQFF	TGTGCCAGCAGCTTAAGGTCTAGCGGGAGTTTCGATGAGCAGTTCTTC
TRBD1	TRBJ1-4	NA	TRBV7-8	CASSLTSQGATNEKLFF	TGTGCCAGCAGCTTAACGTCACAGGGGGCAACTAATGAAAAACTGTTTTTT
NA	TRBJ2-7	NA	TRBV6-2/TRBV6-3	CASNPDSAHGEQYF	TGTGCCAGCAACCCGGACAGTGCCCACGGCGAGCAGTACTTC
NA	TRBJ2-1	NA	TRBV28	CASSPGGSYNEQFF	TGTGCCAGCAGTCCAGGAGGATCCTACAATGAGCAGTTCTTC
NA	TRBJ1-1	once	TRBV5-5	CASSLGEAEAFF	TGTGCCAGCAGCTTAGGAGAAGCTGAAGCTTTCTTT
TRBD1	TRBJ1-2	NA	TRBV12-3/TRBV12-4	CASSFEGAYGYTF	TGTGCCAGCAGTTTTGAGGGGGCCTATGGCTACACCTTC
TRBD2	TRBJ2-7	NA	TRBV7-6	CASSLKGSGPYEQYF	TGTGCCAGCAGCTTAAAGGGTAGCGGGCCCTACGAGCAGTACTTC
NA	TRBJ1-2	NA	TRBV6-6	CASSFTGYGYTF	TGTGCCAGCAGTTTCACAGGCTATGGCTACACCTTC
TRBD2	TRBJ2-7	NA	TRBV24-1	CATSDSGLAGNYEQYF	TGTGCCACCAGTGATTCGGGACTAGCGGGAAACTACGAGCAGTACTTC
NA	TRBJ2-2	NA	TRBV19	CASSTYRAAGELFF	TGTGCCAGTAGTACCTACAGGGCCGCCGGGGAGCTGTTTTTT
TRBD2	TRBJ2-7	NA	TRBV4-2	CASSPLAGSTYEQYF	TGTGCCAGCAGCCCTCTAGCGGGTTCTACCTACGAGCAGTACTTC
TRBD1	TRBJ1-6	NA	TRBV27	CASSLQGAGNSPLHF	TGTGCCAGCAGTTTACAGGGGGCAGGGAATTCACCCCTCCACTTT
NA	TRBJ2-1	NA	TRBV2	CARGGDKVDEQFF	TGTGCCAGAGGGGGGGACAAGGTCGATGAGCAGTTCTTC
TRBD2	TRBJ2-2	NA	TRBV27	CASSLFGEGGELFF	TGTGCCAGCAGTTTATTCGGGGAGGGCGGGGAGCTGTTTTTT
TRBD1	TRBJ1-2	NA	TRBV19	CASSSNEGALGYTF	TGTGCCAGTAGTTCCAATGAGGGGGCGCTCGGCTACACCTTC